The sequence of this T cell receptor beta chain was determined in a study of T cell responses to AZD1222 COVID-19 vaccine. Whole-study results and caveats: Donors were chiefly white British, with a greater number of females, and clonal diversity was perhaps underestimated.

Worth noting for this clone: The antigen is undetermined.

Libraries were prepared by immunoSEQ multiplex PCR; TCRdb keeps only in-frame clonotypes and omits some of them. Among over 95,000 clones listed, about nine tenths were seen once. This CDR3 has 15 residues. V trimming: 2 bases; J trimming: 1 base; junction bases outside the gene matches: 5. Germline V gene data show CDR1 as WSHSY and CDR2 as SAAADI. The rearrangement links TRBV10-2 to TRBJ2-7; 7 positions agree with TRBD1. The source is an adult who received the AZD1222 COVID-19 vaccine. The sequenced sample was peripheral blood, obtained 28 days after the second AZD1222 dose. CDR3 in amino acids: CASSEIPGQSYEQYF. The CDR3 nucleotides are TGCGCCAGCAGTGAGATTCCGGGACAGTCCTACGAGCAGTACTTC.